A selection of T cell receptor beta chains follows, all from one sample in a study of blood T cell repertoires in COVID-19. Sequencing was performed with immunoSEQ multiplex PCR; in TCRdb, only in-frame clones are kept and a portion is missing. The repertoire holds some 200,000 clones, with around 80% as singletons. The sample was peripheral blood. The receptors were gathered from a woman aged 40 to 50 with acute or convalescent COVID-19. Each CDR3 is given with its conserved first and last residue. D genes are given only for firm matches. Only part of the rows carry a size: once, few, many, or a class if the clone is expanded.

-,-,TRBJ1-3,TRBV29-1,CSVELPGAGNTIYF,TGCAGCGTTGAGTTGCCAGGGGCTGGAAACACCATATATTTT
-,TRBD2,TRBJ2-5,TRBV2,CASMTSGSQQETQYF,TGTGCCAGCATGACTAGCGGGAGTCAGCAAGAGACCCAGTACTTC
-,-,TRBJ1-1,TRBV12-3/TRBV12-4,CASTLRASTEAFF,TGTGCCAGCACCCTCAGGGCCAGCACTGAAGCTTTCTTT
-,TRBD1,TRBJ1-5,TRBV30,CAWSSPGAGGPSPQHF,TGTGCCTGGAGTTCCCCGGGAGCAGGGGGCCCATCGCCCCAGCATTTT
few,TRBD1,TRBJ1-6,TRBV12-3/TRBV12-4,CASRGTGGSPLHF,TGTGCCAGCAGGGGGACAGGGGGTTCACCCCTCCACTTT
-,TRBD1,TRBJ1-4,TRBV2,CASRRAPGQGSTNEKLFF,TGTGCCAGCAGGAGGGCCCCGGGACAGGGTTCAACTAATGAAAAACTGTTTTTT
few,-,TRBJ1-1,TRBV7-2,CASSLRGRVNTEAFF,TGTGCCAGCAGCCTGAGGGGGAGGGTGAACACTGAAGCTTTCTTT
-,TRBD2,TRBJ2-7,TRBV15,CATSRDGLAGVEQYF,TGTGCCACCAGCAGAGATGGACTAGCGGGAGTCGAGCAGTACTTC
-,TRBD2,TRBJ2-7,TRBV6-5,CASRKTSAVHEQYF,TGTGCCAGCAGAAAGACTAGCGCCGTCCACGAGCAGTACTTC
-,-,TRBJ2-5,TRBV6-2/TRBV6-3,CASSYPSGPQPRETQYF,TGTGCCAGCAGTTACCCCTCTGGGCCCCAGCCCCGGGAGACCCAGTACTTC
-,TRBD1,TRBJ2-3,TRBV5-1,CASSWLTGGTDTQYF,TGCGCCAGCAGCTGGCTCACAGGGGGAACAGATACGCAGTATTTT
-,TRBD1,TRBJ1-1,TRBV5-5,CASSLQGVNTEAFF,TGTGCCAGCAGCTTGCAGGGGGTGAACACTGAAGCTTTCTTT
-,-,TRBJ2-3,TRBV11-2,CASSSLTIDTQYF,TGTGCCAGCAGCTCGCTGACTATAGATACGCAGTATTTT
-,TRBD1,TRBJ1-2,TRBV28,CASSFGQGNDYGYTF,TGTGCCAGCAGTTTTGGACAGGGGAACGACTATGGCTACACCTTC
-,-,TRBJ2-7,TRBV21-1,CASSTSRLAPWEQYF,TGTGCCAGCAGCACCAGCCGACTAGCCCCCTGGGAGCAGTACTTC
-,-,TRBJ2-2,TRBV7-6,CASSLGQYTGELFF,TGTGCCAGCAGCTTGGGGCAGTACACCGGGGAGCTGTTTTTT
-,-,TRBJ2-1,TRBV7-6,CASSLGRDNEQFF,TGTGCCAGCAGCTTAGGCAGGGACAATGAGCAGTTCTTC
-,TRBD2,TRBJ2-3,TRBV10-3,CAMTSGSTDTQYF,TGTGCCATGACTAGCGGAAGCACAGATACGCAGTATTTT
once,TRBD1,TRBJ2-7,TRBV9,CASSVHSRGDRGLKGLYEQYF,TGTGCCAGCAGCGTTCACTCCAGGGGGGACAGGGGCTTAAAGGGCCTCTACGAGCAGTACTTC
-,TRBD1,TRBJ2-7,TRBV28,CASSLPGGHSYEQYF,TGTGCCAGCAGTTTGCCAGGGGGTCACTCCTACGAGCAGTACTTC
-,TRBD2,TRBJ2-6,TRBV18,CASSPLGLAGAPGANVLTF,TGTGCCAGCTCACCACTTGGACTAGCGGGAGCGCCTGGGGCCAACGTCCTGACTTTC
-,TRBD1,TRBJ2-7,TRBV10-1,CASSDGTGVEQYF,TGCGCCAGCAGTGATGGGACAGGGGTCGAGCAGTACTTC